The 12 T cell receptor beta chains presented below share a single source sample, sequenced in a study of T cell responses to AZD1222 COVID-19 vaccine. TCRdb's copy holds only in-frame clones and misses some; the assay was immunoSEQ multiplex PCR. The sample lists about 260,000 clones, more than 85% occurring once. The source material was peripheral blood, sampled on day 0 of AZD1222 vaccination. All receptors come from an adult in good health.

V is TRBV28 and J is TRBJ2-1, with 13 bases aligning to TRBD2. Germline V gives CDR1 MDHEN, CDR2 SYDVKM. The CDR3 extends over 16 amino acids. Trimming at V came to 5 bases and at J to 4 bases, leaving 5 bases not matched to a gene. CDR3 bases: TGTGCCAGCAGTCTCCAGGGACTAGCGGGATACAATGAGCAGTTCTTC. It codes for CASSLQGLAGYNEQFF.

This chain connects TRBV5-1 to TRBJ2-2, with TRBD2 as a possible D gene (5 bases). Germline V gene sequence: CDR1 SGHRS, CDR2 YFSETQ. The CDR3 spans 14 residues. V gave up 5 bases and J gave up 2 bases, with 10 bases separating them. The CDR3 sequence: CASRSDFNTGELFF. Here the CDR3 DNA reads TGCGCCAGCAGATCGGACTTTAACACCGGGGAGCTGTTTTTT.

The genes are TRBV20-1 and TRBJ2-1; 9 nucleotides agree with TRBD2. Germline-derived CDR1 and CDR2 are DFQATT and SNEGSKA (reference sequence). The CDR3 contains 15 residues. The trim removed 3 bases at V and 2 bases at J, leaving 5 bases unmatched. CDR3 in DNA: TGCAGTGCTAGTGCGGGGGGGGCCCCCTACAATGAGCAGTTCTTC. Translation: CSASAGGAPYNEQFF.

The J gene is TRBJ1-1, the V gene TRBV10-3, with TRBD1 identical over 8 bases. The CDR3 is 14 residues long. The junction had 3 bases not matched to a gene; V was cut back by 4 bases and J by 2 bases. CDR1 is ENHRY, CDR2 SYGVKD, per germline. CDR3 sequence (DNA): TGTGCCATCAGTGCGGGACAGGCTAACACTGAAGCTTTCTTT. Its protein is CAISAGQANTEAFF.

This chain uses TRBV2 with TRBJ1-2; D ambiguous. Germline CDR1 is SNHLY and CDR2 is FYNNEI. The CDR3 extends over 14 amino acids. Trimming left V 5 bases short and J 4 bases short, with 14 bases between. CDR3 region: CASSLDVGSYGYTF. CDR3 nucleotides: TGTGCCAGCAGTCTTGATGTCGGGAGCTATGGCTACACCTTC.

The V gene is TRBV15, the J gene TRBJ2-5; D may correspond to TRBD1 or TRBD2 (5 bases each). Looked up from germline, CDR1 is LNHNV and CDR2 is YYDKDF (reference sequence). The CDR3 is made up of 15 amino acids. V lost 0 bases, J lost 5 bases, and 13 bases lay in between. CDR3 sequence: CATSRDQGPYETQYF. Written as DNA, the CDR3 is TGTGCCACCAGCAGAGACCAGGGACCGTACGAGACCCAGTACTTC.

This clone was seen a single time. The rearrangement links TRBV6-5 to TRBJ2-3; TRBD1 is a possible D gene (6 bases). The CDR3 is made up of 14 amino acids. Trimming removed 7 bases from V and 2 bases from J, with 13 bases in between. CDR1 MNHEY and CDR2 SVGAGI come from the germline V gene. The CDR3 loop is CASTRTDATDTQYF. Written as DNA, the CDR3 is TGTGCCAGCACGAGGACAGACGCCACAGATACGCAGTATTTT.

The chain employs TRBV11-2 and TRBJ1-2; D may be TRBD1 (5 bases). V shed 2 bases and J shed 4 bases, with 11 bases lying between them. The length of the CDR3 is 14 residues. Germline V gives CDR1 SGHAT, CDR2 FQNNGV. The CDR3 region is CASSLWGEVYGYTF. The CDR3 bases are TGTGCCAGCAGCTTATGGGGGGAGGTCTATGGCTACACCTTC.

The gene calls are TRBV21-1 and TRBJ1-5. TRBV21-1 is a documented pseudogene. The CDR3 contains 15 residues. CDR3 DNA sequence: TGTGCCAGCAGCATCCGACGGAGGGGCAATCAGCCCCAGCATTTT. Protein: CASSIRRRGNQPQHF.

This clone was observed once. CDR3 nucleotides: TGTGCCAGTAGTATAGACATTGGACCCTACGAGCAGTACTTC. Translated: CASSIDIGPYEQYF. The rearrangement uses TRBV19 and TRBJ2-7; D is unclear. V lost 0 bases and J lost 2, with 8 bases in between. This CDR3 is built from 14 residues. Germline V gene lookup returns CDR1 LNHDA and CDR2 SQIVND (reference sequence).

The chain is built from TRBV7-2 and TRBJ2-7; no firm D call. The CDR3 extends over 13 amino acids. In germline, CDR1 is SGHTA, CDR2 FQGNSA. Trimming left V 1 base short and J 1 base short, with 5 bases between. The CDR3 loop is CASSLEVSYEQYF. CDR3 in DNA: TGTGCCAGCAGCTTAGAGGTGTCCTACGAGCAGTACTTC. Supplemented by reference TRBV7-2 and TRBJ2-7, the full variable domain reads GAGVSQSPSNKVTEKGKDVELRCDPISGHTALYWYRQSLGQGLEFLIYFQGNSAPDKSGLPSDRFSAERTGGSVSTLTIQRTQQEDSAVYLCASSLEVSYEQYFGPGTRLTVT.

V is TRBV19 and J is TRBJ1-2, with D uncertain. Trimming took off 3 bases at V and 8 bases at J, with 13 bases between the two ends. The CDR3 runs to 13 residues. Germline V gene data show CDR1 as LNHDA and CDR2 as SQIVND (reference sequence). Here the CDR3 reads CASSMRSGRGYTF. The CDR3 DNA sequence: TGTGCCAGTAGTATGAGAAGTGGTCGGGGCTACACCTTC.